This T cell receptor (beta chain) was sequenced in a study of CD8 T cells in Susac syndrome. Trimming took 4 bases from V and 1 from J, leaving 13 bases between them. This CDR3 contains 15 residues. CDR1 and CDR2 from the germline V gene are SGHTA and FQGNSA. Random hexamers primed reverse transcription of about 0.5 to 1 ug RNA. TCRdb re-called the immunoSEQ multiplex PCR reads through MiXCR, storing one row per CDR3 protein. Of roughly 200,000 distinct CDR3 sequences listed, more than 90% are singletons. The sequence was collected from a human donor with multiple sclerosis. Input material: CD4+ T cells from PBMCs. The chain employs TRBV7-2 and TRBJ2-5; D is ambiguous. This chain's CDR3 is CASSSRPGTQETQYF. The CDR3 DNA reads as TGTGCCAGCAGCTCGCGACCCGGCACCCAAGAGACCCAGTACTTC.